A few counts support the clone carrying this T cell receptor beta chain. The antigen remains undetermined. From the RT-PCR reads, TCRdb called clonotypes with MiXCR, one entry per CDR3 protein. The sample lists 450,000 to 600,000 distinct CDR3 sequences; about 15% were seen once. This record comes from a study of response to subunit inactivated influenza vaccine. Study-wide points: Seasonal influenza vaccination, on each occasion, was suggested by the authors to recruit few new T cells.

Trimming took off 3 bases at V and 7 bases at J, with 13 bases between the two ends. The germline V gene encodes CDR1 DFQATT and CDR2 SNEGSKA (reference sequence). The CDR3 has 13 amino acids. The TCR comes from a man aged 50 to 69 who received an inactivated influenza vaccine. The genes are TRBV20-1 and TRBJ2-1, with D possibly matching TRBD2 (6 bases). This material consisted of CD4+ T cells sorted from PBMCs, taken less than 25 months after vaccination. In nucleotides, the CDR3 is TGCAGTGCTAGTACGGGAGTGGGGAATGAGCAGTTCTTC. This translates into CSASTGVGNEQFF.